The rows below give T cell receptor beta chains drawn from one sample of a study of CXCR3-negative and CXCR3-positive naive CD8 T cells. TCRdb reprocessed the 5' RACE reads and reports one entry per CDR3 protein, with no DNA. The sample totals roughly 50,000 distinct CDR3 sequences; its top ten clones hold approximately 0.56%. Sequenced: naive CXCR3+ CD8+ T cells from blood. The receptors were sampled from a human donor in good health. Some clones in this sample may be carry-over from other donors' samples. Each CDR3 is given with its conserved first and last residue. The order of the fields is J gene, clone size, CDR3 length, V gene, CDR3 protein. Clone size is given for some rows only: seen once, a few or many times, or a class if the clone is expanded.

TRBJ2-5 | NA | 13 | TRBV5-6 | CASSLVGAGTQYF
TRBJ1-5 | NA | 15 | TRBV20-1 | CSASFELTAGQPQHF
TRBJ2-7 | medium-sized | 14 | TRBV28 | CASKGQGWIYEQYF
TRBJ2-1 | NA | 12 | TRBV13 | CASSSGLREQFF
TRBJ1-2 | NA | 15 | TRBV6-5 | CASSYSVPSDYGYTF
TRBJ2-7 | NA | 14 | TRBV7-6 | CAISLGAGVHKQYF
TRBJ2-4 | NA | 15 | TRBV7-7 | CASSLKGVAKNIQYF
TRBJ2-1 | NA | 16 | TRBV4-1 | CASSLGRGTLHNEQFF
TRBJ1-5 | NA | 15 | TRBV24-1 | CATSDSTGSGQPQHF
TRBJ1-6 | NA | 15 | TRBV7-2 | CASSFRWQNNSPLHF
TRBJ1-1 | NA | 15 | TRBV27 | CASSLSRGLNTEAFF
TRBJ2-7 | NA | 11 | TRBV6-6 | CASTAAYEQYF
TRBJ2-3 | NA | 16 | TRBV10-1 | CASSEFAGPMEDTQYF
TRBJ2-7 | NA | 16 | TRBV4-2 | CASSQDGTRGGYEQYF
TRBJ2-4 | NA | 13 | TRBV6-2/TRBV6-3 | CASSYSRQNIQYF
TRBJ2-5 | NA | 13 | TRBV20-1 | CSIPDGLQETQYF
TRBJ2-1 | NA | 15 | TRBV6-2/TRBV6-3 | CASSGRVISYNEQFF
TRBJ2-7 | NA | 15 | TRBV4-2 | CASSQVQGEFYEQYF
TRBJ2-3 | NA | 12 | TRBV7-9 | CASSSWTQPQYF